This T cell receptor beta chain derives from a study of cytomegalovirus exposure and HLA in healthy donors. Findings and caveats of the study: According to an earlier analysis, most TCR beta V segments yielded productive rearrangements about 90% or about 30% of the time.

This PCR relied on a set of 60 Vbeta primers and 13 Jbeta primers. Sequencing was performed with immunoSEQ multiplex PCR; in TCRdb, only in-frame clones are kept and a portion is missing. The table shows 200,000 to 250,000 clones, with approximately 68% occurring only once. A note on this clone: Antigen specificity is unknown.

Healthy donors of bone marrow made up the group. V was shortened by 0 bases and J by 0 bases, with 18 bases between the two germline ends. This CDR3 has 18 amino acids. The germline V gene encodes CDR1 GTSNPN and CDR2 SVGIG (reference sequence). Sequencing input: PBMCs. The J gene is TRBJ1-5, the V gene TRBV30; tentatively, D is TRBD1 (6 bases). The source of this sequence is a woman aged 30 to 39 in good health and CMV-seronegative. The CDR3 bases are TGTGCCTGGAGTGTCCCCGAGACAGGAGACTATAGCAATCAGCCCCAGCATTTT. Protein sequence: CAWSVPETGDYSNQPQHF. Together with reference TRBV30 and TRBJ1-5, the CDR3 gives the full variable domain: SQTIHQWPATLVQPVGSPLSLECTVEGTSNPNLYWYRQAAGRGLQLLFYSVGIGQISSEVPQNLSASRPQDRQFILSSKKLLLSDSGFYLCAWSVPETGDYSNQPQHFGDGTRLSIL.